Listed below are T cell receptor beta chains from one sample, sequenced in a study of regulatory T cells in long-lasting Graves disease. TCRdb reprocessed the multiplex PCR reads with MiXCR, giving one entry per CDR3 protein. The sample lists about 310,000 distinct CDR3 sequences, around a fifth occurring once. Material: peripheral blood mononuclear cells (PBMCs), obtained when the disease was refractory, from a patient treated with antithyroid drugs. These receptors all come from a female donor with Graves disease. Both conserved end residues are part of each CDR3. Fields, in order: clone size, J gene, V gene, D gene, CDR3 protein, CDR3 DNA. A D gene is named only where the DNA matches it firmly. Part of the rows lack a size; the others show once, few, many or a class for expanded clones.

abundance: few
j_gene: TRBJ1-4
v_gene: TRBV28
d_gene: .
CDR3aa: CASSPPGGGYEKLFF
CDR3nt: TGTGCCAGCAGTCCCCCCGGAGGGGGGTATGAAAAACTGTTTTTT

abundance: few
j_gene: TRBJ2-7
v_gene: TRBV9
d_gene: .
CDR3aa: CASSVGTPHYEQYF
CDR3nt: TGTGCCAGCAGCGTAGGGACCCCGCACTACGAGCAGTACTTC

abundance: many
j_gene: TRBJ2-5
v_gene: TRBV18
d_gene: .
CDR3aa: CASSPWARDQETQYF
CDR3nt: TGTGCCAGCTCACCCTGGGCTAGAGACCAAGAGACCCAGTACTTC

abundance: .
j_gene: TRBJ2-2
v_gene: TRBV27
d_gene: TRBD1
CDR3aa: CASSLGDRVTGELFF
CDR3nt: TGTGCCAGCAGTTTAGGGGACAGGGTGACCGGGGAGCTGTTTTTT

abundance: few
j_gene: TRBJ1-2
v_gene: TRBV7-9
d_gene: TRBD1
CDR3aa: CASSFPGQGARGYTF
CDR3nt: TGTGCCAGCAGCTTTCCGGGACAGGGGGCGCGGGGCTACACCTTC

abundance: many
j_gene: TRBJ1-1
v_gene: TRBV2
d_gene: .
CDR3aa: CASIQGRYAEAFF
CDR3nt: TGTGCCAGCATTCAGGGAAGGTACGCTGAAGCTTTCTTT

abundance: .
j_gene: TRBJ2-3
v_gene: TRBV11-2
d_gene: .
CDR3aa: CASSLDRSGVTDTQYF
CDR3nt: TGTGCCAGCAGCTTAGATCGGTCCGGGGTCACAGATACGCAGTATTTT

abundance: .
j_gene: TRBJ1-4
v_gene: TRBV7-2
d_gene: TRBD1
CDR3aa: CASTSGGELFF
CDR3nt: TGTGCCAGCACCTCAGGGGGAGAACTGTTTTTT

abundance: many
j_gene: TRBJ1-5
v_gene: TRBV6-1
d_gene: TRBD1
CDR3aa: CASNRGQSNQPQHF
CDR3nt: TGTGCCAGCAACAGGGGGCAGAGCAATCAGCCCCAGCATTTT

abundance: many
j_gene: TRBJ1-5
v_gene: TRBV6-1
d_gene: .
CDR3aa: CASRSTASNQPQHF
CDR3nt: TGTGCCAGCAGATCAACGGCTAGCAATCAGCCCCAGCATTTT

abundance: many
j_gene: TRBJ2-5
v_gene: TRBV7-9
d_gene: TRBD2
CDR3aa: CASGESAGETETQYF
CDR3nt: TGTGCCAGCGGGGAATCAGCGGGAGAGACCGAGACCCAGTACTTC

abundance: few
j_gene: TRBJ1-5
v_gene: TRBV4-3
d_gene: TRBD1
CDR3aa: CASSQELRDRRPQHF
CDR3nt: TGCGCCAGCAGCCAAGAGCTACGGGACAGAAGGCCCCAGCATTTT

abundance: few
j_gene: TRBJ2-5
v_gene: TRBV7-9
d_gene: .
CDR3aa: CASSLDPSDSATQYF
CDR3nt: TGTGCCAGCAGCTTAGATCCTAGTGATTCTGCGACCCAGTACTTC

abundance: .
j_gene: TRBJ1-1
v_gene: TRBV19
d_gene: .
CDR3aa: CASSIVSGYEAFF
CDR3nt: TGTGCCAGTAGTATAGTTTCAGGTTACGAAGCTTTCTTT

abundance: many
j_gene: TRBJ1-6
v_gene: TRBV28
d_gene: .
CDR3aa: CASSLAQGRSPLHF
CDR3nt: TGTGCCAGCAGTTTAGCCCAGGGGAGGTCACCCCTCCACTTT

abundance: many
j_gene: TRBJ2-7
v_gene: TRBV6-1
d_gene: TRBD2
CDR3aa: CASSDTSGRSSYEQYF
CDR3nt: TGTGCCAGCAGTGACACTAGCGGGAGGAGCTCCTACGAGCAGTACTTC

abundance: many
j_gene: TRBJ2-7
v_gene: TRBV11-2
d_gene: .
CDR3aa: CASSTVGEQYF
CDR3nt: TGTGCCAGCAGCACCGTCGGCGAGCAGTACTTC

abundance: many
j_gene: TRBJ1-1
v_gene: TRBV30
d_gene: .
CDR3aa: CAWSVLRGSEAFF
CDR3nt: TGTGCCTGGAGTGTATTGCGGGGGTCTGAAGCTTTCTTT

abundance: .
j_gene: TRBJ1-4
v_gene: TRBV12-3/TRBV12-4
d_gene: TRBD1
CDR3aa: CASSSDRGPEKLFF
CDR3nt: TGTGCCAGCAGCTCGGACAGGGGGCCAGAAAAACTGTTTTTT

abundance: .
j_gene: TRBJ1-5
v_gene: TRBV12-3/TRBV12-4
d_gene: .
CDR3aa: CASSLAGGYGNQPQHF
CDR3nt: TGTGCCAGCAGTTTAGCCGGAGGGTATGGCAATCAGCCCCAGCATTTT

abundance: .
j_gene: TRBJ2-1
v_gene: TRBV29-1
d_gene: .
CDR3aa: CSVELSGSPNEQFF
CDR3nt: TGCAGCGTTGAACTTTCCGGAAGCCCAAATGAGCAGTTCTTC

abundance: many
j_gene: TRBJ1-1
v_gene: TRBV12-3/TRBV12-4
d_gene: .
CDR3aa: CASSLGQDTEAFF
CDR3nt: TGTGCCAGCAGTTTAGGGCAGGACACTGAAGCTTTCTTT

abundance: many
j_gene: TRBJ2-7
v_gene: TRBV6-1
d_gene: TRBD2
CDR3aa: CASRPRGLAGGYEQYF
CDR3nt: TGTGCCAGCAGACCCCGAGGACTAGCGGGAGGGTACGAGCAGTACTTC

abundance: many
j_gene: TRBJ2-7
v_gene: TRBV11-2
d_gene: .
CDR3aa: CASSLEGIDEQYF
CDR3nt: TGTGCCAGCAGCTTAGAAGGGATTGACGAGCAGTACTTC

abundance: many
j_gene: TRBJ2-7
v_gene: TRBV7-2
d_gene: .
CDR3aa: CASSLLRGNEQYF
CDR3nt: TGTGCCAGCAGCTTACTACGGGGGAACGAGCAGTACTTC

abundance: .
j_gene: TRBJ2-1
v_gene: TRBV11-3
d_gene: TRBD2
CDR3aa: CASSYSAGVVNNEQFF
CDR3nt: TGTGCCAGCAGCTATAGTGCGGGAGTTGTTAACAATGAGCAGTTCTTC

abundance: .
j_gene: TRBJ2-3
v_gene: TRBV11-2
d_gene: .
CDR3aa: CASSPVLGWDTQYF
CDR3nt: TGTGCCAGCAGCCCGGTCCTAGGCTGGGATACGCAGTATTTT

abundance: .
j_gene: TRBJ2-7
v_gene: TRBV7-9
d_gene: .
CDR3aa: CASSPPRRSYEQYF
CDR3nt: TGTGCCAGCAGCCCCCCACGGAGGTCCTACGAGCAGTACTTC

abundance: few
j_gene: TRBJ2-1
v_gene: TRBV7-2
d_gene: .
CDR3aa: CASRLGGGPHNEQFF
CDR3nt: TGTGCCAGCAGGCTAGGGGGAGGGCCCCACAATGAGCAGTTCTTC

abundance: .
j_gene: TRBJ1-1
v_gene: TRBV19
d_gene: .
CDR3aa: CASRVRGSEAFF
CDR3nt: TGTGCCAGTAGGGTGCGGGGTAGTGAAGCTTTCTTT

abundance: many
j_gene: TRBJ1-1
v_gene: TRBV27
d_gene: .
CDR3aa: CASSATTGNTEAFF
CDR3nt: TGTGCCAGCAGTGCTACGACAGGGAACACTGAAGCTTTCTTT

abundance: many
j_gene: TRBJ2-2
v_gene: TRBV27
d_gene: TRBD2
CDR3aa: CASSLGTSVTNTGELFF
CDR3nt: TGTGCCAGCAGTTTGGGGACTAGCGTAACGAACACCGGGGAGCTGTTTTTT

abundance: .
j_gene: TRBJ2-1
v_gene: TRBV7-9
d_gene: TRBD1
CDR3aa: CASSPAPRGEQFF
CDR3nt: TGTGCCAGCAGCCCCGCCCCCAGGGGGGAGCAGTTCTTC

abundance: few
j_gene: TRBJ1-5
v_gene: TRBV9
d_gene: .
CDR3aa: CASSVVWGAEGKPQHF
CDR3nt: TGTGCCAGCAGCGTAGTCTGGGGGGCGGAAGGGAAGCCCCAGCATTTT

abundance: .
j_gene: TRBJ1-2
v_gene: TRBV13
d_gene: TRBD1
CDR3aa: CASSFPPRSEQGLGGYTF
CDR3nt: TGTGCCAGCAGCTTCCCCCCCCGATCTGAACAGGGGTTGGGCGGCTACACCTTC

abundance: .
j_gene: TRBJ2-3
v_gene: TRBV5-6
d_gene: .
CDR3aa: CASSYGTLLTDTQYF
CDR3nt: TGTGCCAGCAGCTACGGGACACTACTCACAGATACGCAGTATTTT

abundance: few
j_gene: TRBJ2-3
v_gene: TRBV7-2
d_gene: TRBD2
CDR3aa: CASSLVLAGGDTQYF
CDR3nt: TGTGCCAGCAGCTTAGTTTTGGCGGGAGGGGATACGCAGTATTTT

abundance: many
j_gene: TRBJ2-5
v_gene: TRBV20-1
d_gene: .
CDR3aa: CSARGAETQYF
CDR3nt: TGCAGTGCTAGAGGTGCAGAGACCCAGTACTTC

abundance: .
j_gene: TRBJ2-3
v_gene: TRBV28
d_gene: .
CDR3aa: CASSQQTDTQYF
CDR3nt: TGTGCCAGCAGCCAACAAACAGATACGCAGTATTTT

abundance: few
j_gene: TRBJ1-5
v_gene: TRBV9
d_gene: .
CDR3aa: CASSVGFRQEPQHF
CDR3nt: TGTGCCAGCAGCGTAGGTTTCCGCCAGGAGCCCCAGCATTTT

abundance: many
j_gene: TRBJ2-3
v_gene: TRBV28
d_gene: TRBD1
CDR3aa: CASSTLSRDRVRPDTQYF
CDR3nt: TGTGCCAGCAGTACCCTCTCCCGGGACAGGGTAAGGCCAGATACGCAGTATTTT

abundance: few
j_gene: TRBJ2-2
v_gene: TRBV6-2/TRBV6-3
d_gene: .
CDR3aa: CASKLGTDTGELFF
CDR3nt: TGTGCCAGCAAGCTGGGGACGGACACCGGGGAGCTGTTTTTT

abundance: .
j_gene: TRBJ2-5
v_gene: TRBV6-5
d_gene: TRBD2
CDR3aa: CASSYSGRWGETQYF
CDR3nt: TGTGCCAGCAGTTACAGCGGGAGGTGGGGAGAGACCCAGTACTTC

abundance: .
j_gene: TRBJ2-1
v_gene: TRBV7-2
d_gene: TRBD2
CDR3aa: CASSSGLAGGLEQFF
CDR3nt: TGTGCCAGCAGCTCGGGACTAGCGGGAGGCCTTGAGCAGTTCTTC

abundance: many
j_gene: TRBJ1-2
v_gene: TRBV12-3/TRBV12-4
d_gene: .
CDR3aa: CASSLYNNNYGYTF
CDR3nt: TGTGCCAGCAGTTTATACAACAATAACTATGGCTACACCTTC

abundance: many
j_gene: TRBJ1-1
v_gene: TRBV6-5
d_gene: .
CDR3aa: CASSSQQGNTEAFF
CDR3nt: TGTGCCAGCAGTTCCCAACAGGGGAACACTGAAGCTTTCTTT

abundance: .
j_gene: TRBJ1-1
v_gene: TRBV29-1
d_gene: .
CDR3aa: CSVGPTGNTEAFF
CDR3nt: TGCAGCGTTGGACCCACAGGGAACACTGAAGCTTTCTTT

abundance: .
j_gene: TRBJ2-7
v_gene: TRBV7-8
d_gene: .
CDR3aa: CASTLNRISYEQYF
CDR3nt: TGTGCCAGCACCCTAAACAGGATCTCCTACGAGCAGTACTTC

abundance: many
j_gene: TRBJ2-7
v_gene: TRBV18
d_gene: .
CDR3aa: CASSPSGISYEQYF
CDR3nt: TGTGCCAGCTCACCCTCAGGAATCTCCTACGAGCAGTACTTC

abundance: few
j_gene: TRBJ1-4
v_gene: TRBV29-1
d_gene: TRBD1
CDR3aa: CSVDQTGTNEKLFF
CDR3nt: TGCAGCGTTGATCAGACAGGGACTAATGAAAAACTGTTTTTT